The sequence of this T cell receptor beta chain was determined in a study of cytomegalovirus exposure and HLA in healthy donors. General study results and limits: A prior analysis recorded that most TCR beta V segments were productive about 90% or about 30% of the time. Three chains linked to CMV were shown in vitro to be specific for CMV antigens. Follow-up analysis later connected one missense variant in DCLRE1C with trimming of TCR beta V- and J-genes.

The germline gives CDR1 SGHVS, CDR2 FNYEAQ. V was trimmed by 5 bases and J by 7 bases, leaving 8 bases between them. The CDR3 is 12 amino acids. PCR amplification relied on 60 Vbeta primers (plus 13 Jbeta primers). The data were produced by immunoSEQ multiplex PCR, yet TCRdb's version contains in-frame clones alone and is incomplete. This sample carries some 140,000 clones, roughly 79% of them seen once, and the ten largest clones take roughly 2.8%. In regard to this clone: Antigen specificity is unknown.

Nominal health characterized the donors when sampled, though unrecorded immune exposures were likely. This chain connects TRBV7-6 to TRBJ1-4; D is uncertain. The sequence was collected from a man between 18 and 29 years old in good health and CMV-seronegative. The material sequenced was PBMCs. CDR3 bases: TGTGCCAGCAGCCCTGCGGGTGAAAAACTGTTTTTT. Its translation is CASSPAGEKLFF.